The present TCR beta chain was sequenced within a study of T cell changes during pregnancy in multiple sclerosis (dated by TCRdb to about 2019). In the study overall: The study examined how the T cell repertoire changed over the course of pregnancy in women with multiple sclerosis.

Of note for this clone: Its antigen is unknown. Base quality data are lacking; no much larger clone is found one base away.

The library was made by the immunoSEQ multiplex PCR assay. TCRdb retrieved this table from immuneACCESS and kept in-frame rearrangements only. Not all clones are present; in checked studies, unresolved V genes account for under half, and no reason is known for the remainder. The sample profile shows fewer than 80,000 clones; 91% of them were found once. The ten largest account for 0.29% of the sample. Based on the germline V gene, the CDR1 and CDR2 sequences are SGHVS and FQNEAQ. After removal of 5 bases from V and 11 bases from J, the junction retains 17 bases not matched to a gene. Counted from cysteine to phenylalanine, this CDR3 has 15 amino acids. Left in the record is the CDR3 DNA by itself, 45 bases read in frame from the first base.

This TCR was recovered from a female donor in good health, enrolled as a control in a pregnancy study. Here the sequenced sample was CD4+ T cells from peripheral blood mononuclear cells, taken in the third trimester of pregnancy. Recombination connected TRBV7-8 to TRBJ1-1, and TRBD1 aligns with 7 junction nucleotides. The CDR3 reads CASSPDRTGPPGAFF. The nucleotides are TGTGCCAGCAGCCCGGACCGGACAGGTCCCCCGGGGGCTTTCTTT.